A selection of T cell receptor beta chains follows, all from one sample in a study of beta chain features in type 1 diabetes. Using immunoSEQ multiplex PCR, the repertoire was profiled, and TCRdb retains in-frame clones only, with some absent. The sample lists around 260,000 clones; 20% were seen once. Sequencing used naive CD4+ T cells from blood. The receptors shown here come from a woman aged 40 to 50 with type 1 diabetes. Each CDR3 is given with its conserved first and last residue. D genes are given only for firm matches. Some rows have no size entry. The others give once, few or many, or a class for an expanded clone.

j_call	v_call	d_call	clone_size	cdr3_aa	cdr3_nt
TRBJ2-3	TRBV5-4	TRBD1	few	CASRTPGQGTDTQYF	TGTGCCAGCAGGACGCCGGGACAGGGAACAGATACGCAGTATTTT
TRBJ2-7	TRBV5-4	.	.	CASSLQQGNYEQYF	TGTGCCAGCAGCTTACAACAGGGCAACTACGAGCAGTACTTC
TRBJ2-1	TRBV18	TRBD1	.	CASSPGQGSYNEQFF	TGTGCCAGCTCACCGGGACAGGGTTCCTACAATGAGCAGTTCTTC
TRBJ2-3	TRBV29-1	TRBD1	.	CSASDREWYDTQYF	TGCAGCGCCTCGGACAGGGAATGGTATGATACGCAGTATTTT
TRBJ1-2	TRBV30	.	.	CAWSPSGDGYTF	TGTGCCTGGAGTCCGTCAGGGGATGGCTACACCTTC
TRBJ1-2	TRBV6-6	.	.	CASSLDSGNYGYTF	TGTGCCAGCAGTTTGGACAGCGGAAACTATGGCTACACCTTC
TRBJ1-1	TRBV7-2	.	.	CASSVLGEATEAFF	TGTGCCAGCAGCGTACTAGGGGAGGCCACTGAAGCTTTCTTT
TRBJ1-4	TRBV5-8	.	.	CASSLDGSEKLFF	TGTGCCAGCAGCTTGGACGGGAGTGAAAAACTGTTTTTT
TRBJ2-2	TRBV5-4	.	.	CASSLVDSLTGELFF	TGTGCCAGCAGCTTGGTGGACAGTTTAACCGGGGAGCTGTTTTTT
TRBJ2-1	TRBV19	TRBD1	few	CASSGQAYSYNEQFF	TGTGCCAGTAGTGGACAGGCCTACTCCTACAATGAGCAGTTCTTC
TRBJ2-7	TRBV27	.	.	CASSLTEAGYEQYF	TGTGCCAGCAGTTTAACTGAGGCAGGGTACGAGCAGTACTTC
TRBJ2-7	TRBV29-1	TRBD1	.	CSVSTGQSSYEQYF	TGCAGCGTTTCAACGGGACAGAGCTCCTACGAGCAGTACTTC
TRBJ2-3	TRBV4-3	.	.	CASSQVVSTDTQYF	TGCGCCAGCAGCCAAGTGGTTAGCACGGATACGCAGTATTTT
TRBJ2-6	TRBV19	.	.	CASSGGGGGSVLTF	TGTGCCAGTAGTGGCGGAGGGGGGGGCTCCGTCCTGACTTTC
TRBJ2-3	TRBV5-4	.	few	CASSLTGTSTDTQYF	TGTGCCAGCAGCTTGACAGGAACTAGCACAGATACGCAGTATTTT
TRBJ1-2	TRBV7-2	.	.	CASSLGTVNYGYTF	TGTGCCAGCAGCTTAGGGACAGTAAACTATGGCTACACCTTC
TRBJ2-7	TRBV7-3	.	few	CASSPSLESEQYF	TGTGCCAGCAGCCCTAGCCTAGAAAGCGAGCAGTACTTC
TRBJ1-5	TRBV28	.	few	CASSFRGGGHLNQPQHF	TGTGCCAGCAGTTTCCGTGGGGGAGGACACCTCAATCAGCCCCAGCATTTT
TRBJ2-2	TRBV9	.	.	CASSGRVNTGELFF	TGTGCCAGCAGCGGACGGGTAAACACCGGGGAGCTGTTTTTT
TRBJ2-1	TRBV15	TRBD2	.	CATSRDRTSGAYNEQFF	TGTGCCACCAGCAGAGATCGAACTAGCGGGGCCTACAATGAGCAGTTCTTC
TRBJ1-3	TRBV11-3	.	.	CASSPSVADTIYF	TGTGCCAGCAGCCCCTCGGTAGCGGACACCATATATTTT
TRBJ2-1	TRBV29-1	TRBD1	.	CSVVYRLRDSVEQFF	TGCAGCGTTGTCTATAGGCTCCGGGACAGCGTTGAGCAGTTCTTC
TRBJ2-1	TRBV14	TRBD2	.	CASSQTAGGNEQFF	TGTGCCAGCAGCCAAACAGCGGGAGGTAATGAGCAGTTCTTC
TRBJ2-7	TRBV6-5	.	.	CASRRAINYEQYF	TGTGCCAGCAGGCGGGCTATAAACTACGAGCAGTACTTC
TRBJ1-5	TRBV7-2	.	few	CASSLQGVFRNQPQHF	TGTGCCAGCAGCCTACAAGGGGTATTCCGCAATCAGCCCCAGCATTTT
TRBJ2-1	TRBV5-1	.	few	CASSPGVGSYNEQFF	TGCGCCAGCAGCCCCGGGGTTGGGTCCTACAATGAGCAGTTCTTC
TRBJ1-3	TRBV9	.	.	CASSPTRNTIYF	TGTGCCAGCAGCCCAACTCGAAACACCATATATTTT
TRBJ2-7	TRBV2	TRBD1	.	CASSDRGQGEQYF	TGTGCCAGCAGCGACAGGGGGCAAGGAGAGCAGTACTTC